The T cell receptor (beta chain) described here comes from a study of Graves' ophthalmopathy and Graves' hyperthyroidism. CDR3 size: 15 residues. The V segment lost 6 bases and the J segment 4 bases; nucleotides outside the gene matches: 6. The germline V gene encodes CDR1 MNHNS and CDR2 SASEGT. This clonotype was detected ten times or more. RNA transcripts provided the template for amplifying TCR beta CDR3 regions. Following a first-round RT-PCR that used HTBI primers, a second-round multiplex PCR was carried out. TCRdb re-called the multiplex PCR reads with MiXCR, one entry per CDR3 protein. The sample comprises roughly 230,000 distinct CDR3 sequences, around a fifth of which are singletons, and roughly 40% rests with the top ten.

The receptor was isolated from a woman in her fifties or sixties with Graves' ophthalmopathy. V gene TRBV6-1 combines with J gene TRBJ1-5; 10 positions match TRBD1. The sample comprised peripheral blood. CDR3 in amino acids: CASSRDRGFNQPQHF. Written as DNA, the CDR3 is TGTGCCAGCAGCCGGGACAGGGGTTTTAATCAGCCCCAGCATTTT.